The 27 T cell receptor beta chains below were found in one sample sequenced in a study. TCRdb re-called the RT-PCR reads through MiXCR, storing one row per CDR3 protein. Of more than 600,000 distinct CDR3 sequences listed, over 12% are singletons. The sequencing sample was made of memory CD4+ T cells from blood. The source of these receptors is a female donor in good health, serving as a healthy control.

The CDR3 loop reads CASSPLRTPEDYGYTF. The CDR3 nucleotides read TGTGCCAGCTCACCACTGAGAACCCCCGAGGACTATGGCTACACCTTC. The chain is built from TRBV18 and TRBJ1-2; the D is unclear. Trimming stripped 1 base from V and 3 bases from J, with 15 bases between. Germline V lookup: CDR1 KGHSH, CDR2 LQKENI. This CDR3 contains 16 residues.

The sample holds a few counts of this clonotype. V is TRBV20-1 and J is TRBJ2-2; D is unclear. Germline CDR1 DFQATT, CDR2 SNEGSKA (reference sequence). Trimming took 0 bases from V and 5 from J, leaving 10 bases between them. The CDR3 has 14 residues. CDR3 region: CSARDSAVTGELFF. The CDR3 DNA is TGCAGTGCTAGAGATTCGGCAGTAACCGGGGAGCTGTTTTTT.

This clonotype was found a few times. The chain has TRBV7-9 and TRBJ1-4; 7 positions agree with TRBD1. V lost 4 bases, J lost 5 bases, and 4 bases stayed unmatched. CDR1 is SEHNR, CDR2 FQNEAQ, per germline (reference sequence). The CDR3 has 14 residues. The CDR3 DNA sequence: TGTGCCAGCAGCTCCCGGGACAGAAATGAAAAACTGTTTTTT. It codes for CASSSRDRNEKLFF.

At least ten counts were recorded for this clonotype. The V call is TRBV20-1, the J call TRBJ2-7, with TRBD2 matching 11 bases. CDR1 is DFQATT, CDR2 SNEGSKA, per germline (reference sequence). With V trimmed by 0 bases and J by 3 bases, 4 bases remained unmatched. CDR3 length: 15 amino acids. The CDR3 sequence is CSARDPSGRSYEQYF. CDR3 DNA sequence: TGCAGTGCTAGAGATCCTAGCGGGAGGAGCTACGAGCAGTACTTC.

This clonotype has ten or more counts. The chain carries TRBV20-1 and TRBJ2-3, with no clear D. The V end lost 0 bases, the J end lost 3 bases, and 10 bases lay between the germline ends. The germline gives CDR1 DFQATT, CDR2 SNEGSKA (reference sequence). The CDR3 is 14 residues long. DNA for the CDR3: TGCAGTGCTAGAGATTATCCTGGGACAGATACGCAGTATTTT. Protein sequence: CSARDYPGTDTQYF.

Only a few counts were recorded for this clonotype. This chain joins TRBV6-5 and TRBJ2-2; no reliable D call. This CDR3 region has 14 residues. V lost 2 bases to trimming and J lost 3 bases, with 7 bases between them. The germline CDR1 and CDR2 sequences are MNHEY and SVGAGI. CDR3 coding DNA: TGTGCCAGCAGTTACGGGCAGCACACCGGGGAGCTGTTTTTT. This codes for CASSYGQHTGELFF.

At least ten counts were recorded for this clonotype. The rearrangement links TRBV29-1 to TRBJ1-2; the D gene is possibly TRBD1 (6 bases). From germline, CDR1 is SQVTM and CDR2 ANQGSEA. The CDR3 loop spans 14 amino acids. Trimming removed 1 base at V and 4 bases at J, with 13 bases between. In DNA, the CDR3 is TGCAGCGTTGAAGGCCGGGGGCGAAGCTATGGCTACACCTTC. This gives the protein CSVEGRGRSYGYTF.

The rearrangement joins TRBV28 to TRBJ2-3; D is unclear. The CDR3 has 14 amino acids. From germline, CDR1 is MDHEN and CDR2 SYDVKM. Trimming stripped 8 bases from V and 1 base from J, with 13 bases between. CDR3 in amino acids: CASAVPWGTDTQYF. CDR3 DNA sequence: TGTGCCAGCGCGGTGCCTTGGGGCACAGATACGCAGTATTTT.

This clonotype was seen a handful of times. CDR3 DNA sequence: TGCAGCGTTGTCCCTACACAGGGCGAGCAGTTCTTC. It yields the protein CSVVPTQGEQFF. The gene calls are TRBV29-1 and TRBJ2-1; D may be TRBD1 (6 bases). Germline CDR1 reads SQVTM; CDR2 reads ANQGSEA. V gave up 4 bases and J gave up 10 bases, with 14 bases separating them. This CDR3 comprises 12 residues.

This clonotype turned up a few times. V gene TRBV20-1 combines with J gene TRBJ2-3; 7 positions match TRBD2. CDR1 is DFQATT and CDR2 is SNEGSKA in the germline V gene (reference sequence). This CDR3 is built from 16 residues. The junction had 8 bases not matched to a gene; V was cut back by 0 bases and J by 2 bases. CDR3 loop: CSARDGSGTFTDTQYF. Here the CDR3 DNA reads TGCAGTGCTAGAGATGGAAGCGGGACGTTCACAGATACGCAGTATTTT.

V is TRBV7-2 and J is TRBJ1-3; no definite D call. With 0 bases removed from V and 0 bases from J, the gap between germline ends came to 9 bases. The germline CDR1 and CDR2 sequences are SGHTA and FQGNSA. The length of the CDR3 is 16 residues. The CDR3: CASSLATADSGNTIYF. The CDR3 DNA reads TGTGCCAGCAGCTTAGCGACGGCAGACTCTGGAAACACCATATATTTT.

There are a few counts of this clonotype. The CDR3 loop reads CASSDRGGWETQYF. The DNA of the CDR3 is TGTGCCAGCAGTGATAGAGGGGGGTGGGAGACCCAGTACTTC. The chain links TRBV6-1 to TRBJ2-5, with D perhaps assigned TRBD1 or TRBD2 (6 bases each). CDR1 is MNHNS and CDR2 is SASEGT in the germline V gene. The CDR3 is 14 residues long. V was pared by 3 bases and J by 5 bases, with 13 bases between.

In this sample, this clonotype turned up many times. The rearrangement joins TRBV4-3 to TRBJ1-6; no definite D call. CDR1 and CDR2 from the germline V gene are LGHNA and YSLEER. Trimming shortened V by 0 bases and J by 7 bases, and 4 bases separated the two germline ends. The CDR3 runs to 13 residues. The DNA for the CDR3 is TGCGCCAGCAGCCAAGACTGGAATTCACCCCTCCACTTT. This sequence encodes CASSQDWNSPLHF.

The chain joins TRBV12-3 or TRBV12-4 to TRBJ1-2; D is uncertain. V dropped 0 bases and J dropped 5 bases, with 10 bases sitting between them. The CDR3 extends over 14 amino acids. CDR3 residues: CASSLAPGVYGYTF. The CDR3 DNA follows: TGTGCCAGCAGTTTAGCGCCAGGAGTGTATGGCTACACCTTC.

The chain links TRBV4-1 to TRBJ1-5; D gene unclear. CDR1 and CDR2 (germline): MGHRA, YSYEKL. V lost 5 bases and J lost 4, with 9 bases in between. The CDR3 is made up of 13 amino acids. The CDR3 DNA follows: TGCGCCAGCAGCATCGAGGTAAATCAGCCCCAGCATTTT. Its translation is CASSIEVNQPQHF.

In this sample, this clonotype turned up a few times. V is TRBV14 and J is TRBJ2-5; no reliable D call. The V and J ends lost 2 bases and 5 bases respectively, with 12 bases between them. The CDR3 is 14 residues long. Germline values: CDR1 SGHDN, CDR2 FVKESK. The CDR3 here is CASSQSSRGETQYF. In nucleotides, the CDR3 is TGTGCCAGCAGCCAATCTTCCCGTGGGGAGACCCAGTACTTC.

In its sample, this clonotype was seen a few times. The V gene is TRBV5-1, the J gene TRBJ2-3, with TRBD2 matching over 7 bases. The CDR3 totals 17 residues. Germline values: CDR1 SGHRS, CDR2 YFSETQ. V lost 3 bases and J lost 0; bases outside the gene matches: 10. The CDR3 here is CASSSPGGRASTDTQYF. The CDR3 DNA sequence: TGCGCCAGCAGCTCGCCCGGAGGGAGGGCGAGCACAGATACGCAGTATTTT.

This clonotype was counted a few times. The chain recombines TRBV5-4 with TRBJ2-5; D may be TRBD1 (5 bases). V gave up 3 bases and J gave up 1 base, with 10 bases separating them. Germline V lookup: CDR1 SGHNT, CDR2 YYREEE (reference sequence). The CDR3 has 14 amino acids. The CDR3 DNA sequence: TGTGCCAGCAGCTCGCCGACAGTCCAAGAGACCCAGTACTTC. Protein sequence: CASSSPTVQETQYF.

In its sample, this clonotype was seen many times. The gene calls are TRBV29-1 and TRBJ1-2; D unclear. Trimming left V 7 bases short and J 2 bases short, with 14 bases between. The CDR3 extends over 13 amino acids. Germline lookup yields CDR1 SQVTM and CDR2 ANQGSEA. The CDR3 here is CSAYQTPNYGYTF. CDR3 nucleotides: TGCAGCGCCTATCAGACACCGAACTATGGCTACACCTTC.

This clonotype was detected a few times. The rearrangement joins TRBV4-2 to TRBJ2-3, with 15 bases lining up with TRBD2. The V gene's germline CDR1 is LGHNA and CDR2 YNFKEQ. V shed 8 bases, J shed 2 bases, and the junction held 11 bases outside the gene matches. The CDR3 extends over 18 amino acids. The CDR3 DNA reads as TGTGCCAGCTCGATAGGACTAGCGGGAGGGTCGGCCACAGATACGCAGTATTTT. Its protein product is CASSIGLAGGSATDTQYF.

This clonotype was counted many times. The gene calls are TRBV20-1 and TRBJ2-1; D may correspond to TRBD1 or TRBD2 (6 bases each). This CDR3 is built from 13 residues. V dropped 5 bases and J dropped 9 bases, with 17 bases sitting between them. Germline-derived CDR1 and CDR2 are DFQATT and SNEGSKA (reference sequence). The chain's CDR3 is CSAGPGGRGEQFF. DNA for the CDR3: TGCAGTGCTGGGCCCGGGGGCCGGGGTGAGCAGTTCTTC.

The gene calls are TRBV7-2 and TRBJ2-1; the D gene is possibly TRBD2 (5 bases). The CDR3 runs to 14 residues. Germline assignment: CDR1 SGHTA and CDR2 FQGNSA. The CDR3: CAQRAGSSYNEQFF. CDR3 in DNA: TGTGCTCAAAGGGCGGGTAGCTCCTACAATGAGCAGTTCTTC.

This clonotype appeared a few times. At one boundary the junction diverges from the germline segment, which might be a read error. In DNA form, the CDR3 reads TGCAGTGCTAGAGATAAGTCTGGAGCCAACGTCCTGACTTTC. It is translated as CSARDKSGANVLTF. The chain is built from TRBV20-1 and TRBJ2-6; D is ambiguous. CDR1 is DFQATT and CDR2 is SNEGSKA in the germline V gene (reference sequence). The CDR3 sequence is 14 residues long.

This clonotype was observed at least ten times. Relative to the germline gene, one junction end is altered; a read error may explain this. The chain is built from TRBV12-3 or TRBV12-4 and TRBJ1-1; a possible D gene is TRBD1 (6 bases). The CDR3 length is 13 residues. The DNA for the CDR3 is TGTGCCAGCAGCTTAGGGGGGAACACTGAAGCTTTCTTT. Protein sequence: CASSLGGNTEAFF.

The rearrangement uses TRBV2 and TRBJ1-1; the D is unclear. This CDR3 contains 13 residues. Germline V gene sequence: CDR1 SNHLY, CDR2 FYNNEI. V gave up 5 bases and J gave up 3 bases, with 10 bases separating them. In nucleotides, the CDR3 is TGTGCCAGCAGTCCGGACGGGGACACTGAAGCTTTCTTT. Its translation is CASSPDGDTEAFF.

This clonotype was seen repeatedly, ten times or more. The chain employs TRBV6-5 and TRBJ2-3; weak D call: TRBD1 (6 bases). Germline V gene data show CDR1 as MNHEY and CDR2 as SVGAGI. Trimming cost V 6 bases and J 7 bases, with 11 bases left between them. The CDR3 totals 12 residues. The CDR3 spells CASRYQGNTQYF. The CDR3 region has the DNA TGTGCCAGCAGGTACCAGGGGAATACGCAGTATTTT.

The J gene is TRBJ2-3, the V gene TRBV20-1; TRBD2 matches at 12 bases. The germline CDR1 and CDR2 sequences are DFQATT and SNEGSKA (reference sequence). The CDR3 loop spans 17 amino acids. The V gene end was trimmed by 6 bases and the J gene end by 0 bases; junction bases not matched to a gene: 10. The CDR3: CSAPRLAGASSTDTQYF. Here the CDR3 DNA reads TGCAGTGCACCACGACTAGCGGGGGCCTCAAGCACAGATACGCAGTATTTT.